Listed below are T cell receptor beta chains from one sample, sequenced in a study of CD8 T cells in ankylosing spondylitis. A single record per CDR3 protein comes from TCRdb applying MiXCR to the 5' RACE reads. The profile shows around 540,000 distinct CDR3 sequences, roughly 12% of them singletons. Sequenced material: blood, either unsorted or a sorted T cell fraction (not recorded which). All receptors come from a male donor with ankylosing spondylitis. CDR3s include the opening cysteine and the closing phenylalanine or tryptophan. The order of the fields is clone size, V gene, J gene, D gene, CDR3 DNA, CDR3 protein. D genes are given only for firm matches. Clone size appears in some rows only: once, few, many, or a class for an expanded clone.

few	TRBV20-1	TRBJ1-5	.	TGCAGCGGCAGCCGGGATAGCAATCAGCCCCAGCATTTT	CSGSRDSNQPQHF
.	TRBV6-1	TRBJ1-6	TRBD1	TGTGCCAGCAGGGACAGGGTGGGCAATTCACCCCTCCACTTT	CASRDRVGNSPLHF
few	TRBV12-3/TRBV12-4	TRBJ2-2	TRBD2	TGTGCCAGCAGTAGTAGCGGGAGGGCCCTCGCCGGGGAGCTGTTTTTT	CASSSSGRALAGELFF
many	TRBV29-1	TRBJ2-1	.	TGCAGCGTTGAAGGCTTAGTCAGATCCAATGAGCAGTTCTTC	CSVEGLVRSNEQFF
.	TRBV7-2	TRBJ2-3	TRBD2	TGTGCCAGCAGCTATAGACTAGCTTGGGCAGATACGCAGTATTTT	CASSYRLAWADTQYF
few	TRBV10-1	TRBJ2-1	TRBD2	TGCGCCAGCAGTGATGCTCTAGCGGGAGGCCGGGGGAATGAGCAGTTCTTC	CASSDALAGGRGNEQFF
.	TRBV10-3	TRBJ1-2	TRBD1	TGTGCCATCAGTGAATCAAAACAGGGGTCTGCGGGCTATGGCTACACCTTC	CAISESKQGSAGYGYTF
.	TRBV28	TRBJ2-2	TRBD2	TGTGCCAGCAGTTTATATGAACTAGCGCAAACCGGGGAGCTGTTTTTT	CASSLYELAQTGELFF
few	TRBV10-2	TRBJ2-1	.	TGCGCCAGCAGTGGAACAGGGAGAAGTTTCGAGCAGTTCTTC	CASSGTGRSFEQFF
.	TRBV27	TRBJ2-5	TRBD1	TGTGCCAGCAGTTGGCGGACAGGGAATATGGAGACCCAGTACTTC	CASSWRTGNMETQYF
few	TRBV7-2	TRBJ2-7	.	TGTGCCAGCAGTTACCCGGGACCCAGCCCCTACGAGCAGTACTTC	CASSYPGPSPYEQYF
few	TRBV6-5	TRBJ2-1	TRBD2	TGTGCCAGCACCGATAGCGGGCATGAGCAGTTCTTC	CASTDSGHEQFF
.	TRBV29-1	TRBJ1-2	.	TGCAGCGTCGACAGGCCTACCCGCCCTCAAGTCCATGGCTACACCTTC	CSVDRPTRPQVHGYTF
many	TRBV3-1	TRBJ1-2	TRBD1	TGTGCCAGCAGCCAAGCTGCGACAGGGTTAGGCTATGGCTACACCTTC	CASSQAATGLGYGYTF
few	TRBV5-1	TRBJ1-1	.	TGCGCCAGCAGCTTGGGACCCGGGGACACTGAAGCTTTCTTT	CASSLGPGDTEAFF
.	TRBV3-1	TRBJ1-5	.	TGTGCCAGCAGCCAAATGGCAGGGAGCAATCAGCCCCAGCATTTT	CASSQMAGSNQPQHF
.	TRBV2	TRBJ2-5	TRBD2	TGTGCCAGCAGCCAGGGACTAGGTCGAGAGACCCAGTACTTC	CASSQGLGRETQYF
few	TRBV5-6	TRBJ2-1	TRBD2	TGTGCCAGCAGCTCGATGACTAGCGAGTACTACAATGAGCAGTTCTTC	CASSSMTSEYYNEQFF
few	TRBV29-1	TRBJ2-1	.	TGCAGCGCAAAAACAAGGAGCTCCTACAATGAGCAGTTCTTC	CSAKTRSSYNEQFF
few	TRBV20-1	TRBJ1-2	.	TGCAGTGCTCTAGCGGCAGACTATGGCTACACCTTC	CSALAADYGYTF
many	TRBV29-1	TRBJ1-1	.	TGCAGCGTTGGGGTTGGACGGTGGACTGAAGCTTTCTTT	CSVGVGRWTEAFF
.	TRBV15	TRBJ2-1	TRBD2	TGTGCCACCAGCAGGCAGCGGACTAGCGGGAGGGGTGAGCAGTTCTTC	CATSRQRTSGRGEQFF
few	TRBV9	TRBJ2-5	.	TGTGCCAGCAGCCCCTTTAGCGGAGTTGGGCAAGAGACCCAGTACTTC	CASSPFSGVGQETQYF
.	TRBV7-2	TRBJ2-3	TRBD2	TGTGCCAGCAGCCACCTCGGACTAGCGGAAATAGATACGCAGTATTTT	CASSHLGLAEIDTQYF
.	TRBV20-1	TRBJ2-1	TRBD2	TGCAGTGCTCCGGGGAGGGCCCGGGACAATGAGCAGTTCTTC	CSAPGRARDNEQFF
few	TRBV27	TRBJ2-6	.	TGTGCCAGCAGTTTAACTGGGACGGACCACTCTGGGGCCAACGTCCTGACTTTC	CASSLTGTDHSGANVLTF
.	TRBV12-3/TRBV12-4	TRBJ1-6	.	TGTGCCAGCAGTTTAGAAGGGTCAACACCCCTCCACTTT	CASSLEGSTPLHF
.	TRBV12-3/TRBV12-4	TRBJ2-3	TRBD2	TGTGCCAGCAGTTCATTGGTCGGGACGGGAGGGAGGGATACGCAGTATTTT	CASSSLVGTGGRDTQYF
few	TRBV12-3/TRBV12-4	TRBJ1-4	.	TGTGCCACCAACAGCGGGGGGCGAACTAATGAAAAACTGTTTTTT	CATNSGGRTNEKLFF
many	TRBV9	TRBJ2-3	.	TGTGCCAGCAGCGTAGTTACAGATACGCAGTATTTT	CASSVVTDTQYF
.	TRBV7-8	TRBJ2-7	.	TGTGCCAGCAGCTTAGCCCCGGGCTCCTACGAGCAGTACTTC	CASSLAPGSYEQYF
.	TRBV29-1	TRBJ2-7	TRBD1	TGCAGCGTCGTCCGACAGGGGGCTAAGGACGAGCAGTACTTC	CSVVRQGAKDEQYF
.	TRBV4-1	TRBJ2-1	.	TGCGCCAGCAGCCATAGCCGGGATGGAGTCTACAATGAGCAGTTCTTC	CASSHSRDGVYNEQFF
.	TRBV5-1	TRBJ2-2	.	TGCGCCAGCAGCTTGGTTGTACAGACGAACACCGGGGAGCTGTTTTTT	CASSLVVQTNTGELFF
few	TRBV29-1	TRBJ2-5	.	TGCAGCGTCCCGGATCGCCAAGAGACCCAGTACTTC	CSVPDRQETQYF
many	TRBV24-1	TRBJ2-1	TRBD2	TGTGCCACCAGTGGCCATCTAGCGGGAGGCTGGGATGAGCAGTTCTTC	CATSGHLAGGWDEQFF
many	TRBV3-1	TRBJ2-7	TRBD2	TGTGCCAGCAGATTACTAGCGGGGACCCGCGCCTACGAGCAGTACTTC	CASRLLAGTRAYEQYF
.	TRBV19	TRBJ2-3	.	TGTGCCAGTAGTTACGGGACCGCAGATACGCAGTATTTT	CASSYGTADTQYF
.	TRBV20-1	TRBJ1-1	.	TGCAGTGCTAGAGATTTGAGTGGCACTGAAGCTTTCTTT	CSARDLSGTEAFF
.	TRBV5-1	TRBJ1-1	.	TGCGCCAGCAGCTCGCACCATGAAGCTTTCTTT	CASSSHHEAFF
.	TRBV12-3/TRBV12-4	TRBJ1-2	.	TGTGCCAGCAGCGTCAGGGTCCGGGATGGCTACACCTTC	CASSVRVRDGYTF
.	TRBV5-1	TRBJ2-3	.	TGCGCCAGCAACCCGGGACCCCAACTCACAGATACGCAGTATTTT	CASNPGPQLTDTQYF
few	TRBV7-9	TRBJ1-4	TRBD1	TGTGCCAGCAGCTTCCCGACAGGGTCGCCTAATGAAAAACTGTTTTTT	CASSFPTGSPNEKLFF
.	TRBV3-1	TRBJ1-1	TRBD1	TGTGCCAGCAGCCAGGGGAACAGGGGGGTTGCTGAAGCTTTCTTT	CASSQGNRGVAEAFF
.	TRBV5-1	TRBJ2-5	.	TGCGCCAGCAGCCCGGGACCGTCAGAGACCCAGTACTTC	CASSPGPSETQYF
few	TRBV12-3/TRBV12-4	TRBJ2-5	TRBD1	TGTGCCAGCAGTTTCGGACAGGGAGGAGAAGAGACCCAGTACTTC	CASSFGQGGEETQYF
.	TRBV20-1	TRBJ2-2	.	TGCAGTGCACCTAGCCCCGGGGTGCTGTTTTTT	CSAPSPGVLFF
many	TRBV7-2	TRBJ2-1	TRBD2	TGTGCCAGCAGCTTGTTAGCGGGAGGCGATGAGCAGTTCTTC	CASSLLAGGDEQFF
.	TRBV7-2	TRBJ2-1	.	TGTGCCAGCAGCTTAGCGCGGCTAGCGCTAGCCAATGAGCAGTTCTTC	CASSLARLALANEQFF